This T cell receptor beta chain appears in the sequencing data of a study of response to subunit inactivated influenza vaccine. Study conclusions and caveats: Authors suggested that a seasonal influenza vaccination recruits few new T cells each time.

TCRdb called the RT-PCR reads again in MiXCR, with one record for every CDR3 protein. In the table there are hundreds of thousands of distinct CDR3 sequences, 15% to 18% of which are singletons. This clonotype showed up just a few times. Its antigen remains unknown. The material sequenced was PBMCs from blood, taken approximately 13 days after vaccination. This clonotype originated in a man aged 50-60 years who received an inactivated influenza vaccine.

In DNA form, the CDR3 reads TGTGCCAGCAGCTTAGTCGCTGGGGCCAACGTCCTGACTTTC. This translates into CASSLVAGANVLTF. The chain employs TRBV11-2 and TRBJ2-6; unclear D gene. CDR1 is SGHAT and CDR2 is FQNNGV in the germline V gene. The CDR3 has 14 residues. Trimming stripped 1 base from V and 2 bases from J, with 3 bases between.